The text below deals with one T cell receptor beta chain. This record comes from a study of blood T cell repertoires in COVID-19. Followed longitudinally, the Seattle patients had been enrolled during active infection. In the original analysis: The authors estimated nucleated cell counts from reference gene primer amplification. Only in-frame clones appear in the TCRdb table, and some are missing; sequencing was by immunoSEQ multiplex PCR. The V and J calls and clone size were taken over from that table, and D and trimming were inferred from the DNA. The repertoire holds some 360,000 clones, about 89% seen once, with 2% to 2.5% in the top ten. Germline assignment: CDR1 MDHEN and CDR2 SYDVKM. CDR3 size: 11 residues. Germline trimming cut 8 bases from V and 4 bases from J; bases unmatched to any gene: 0.

The sequenced material came from peripheral blood. This TCR derives from a woman aged 55 to 70 with COVID-19, enrolled during active disease. The chain employs TRBV28 and TRBJ1-1, with 8 bases matching TRBD1. CDR3 DNA sequence: TGTGCCAGCGACAGGGGCACTGAAGCTTTCTTT. Translation gives CASDRGTEAFF.